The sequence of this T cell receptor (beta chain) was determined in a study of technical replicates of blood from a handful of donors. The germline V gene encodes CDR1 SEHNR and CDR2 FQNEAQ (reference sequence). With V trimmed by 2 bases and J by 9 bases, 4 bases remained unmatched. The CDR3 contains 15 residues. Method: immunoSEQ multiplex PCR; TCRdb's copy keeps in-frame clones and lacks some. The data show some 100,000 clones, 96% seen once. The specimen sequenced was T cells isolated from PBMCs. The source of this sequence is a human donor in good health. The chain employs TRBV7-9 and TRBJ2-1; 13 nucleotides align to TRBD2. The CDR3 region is CASSLRTSGSGEQFF. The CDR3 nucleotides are TGTGCCAGCAGCTTACGGACTAGCGGGAGCGGTGAGCAGTTCTTC.